Listed below are T cell receptor beta chains from one sample, sequenced in a study of radiation and T cells in renal cell carcinoma. The protocol was immunoSEQ multiplex PCR, while the TCRdb copy is restricted to in-frame clones and leaves out a portion. The data contain 95,000 or so clones, approximately 86% of them seen just once; the ten biggest clones take up about 7.9%. This specimen was blood, taken from a patient whose treatment included radiotherapy and nephrectomy. These receptor sequences come from a man between 45 and 60 years old with renal cell carcinoma. Each CDR3 is given with its conserved first and last residue. D genes are given only for firm matches.

d_call: NA; cdr3_length: 14; j_call: TRBJ2-7; v_call: TRBV5-1; cdr3_aa: CASSLLADSYEQYF; cdr3_nt: TGCGCCAGCAGCTTACTCGCGGACTCCTACGAGCAGTACTTC
d_call: TRBD2; cdr3_length: 15; j_call: TRBJ2-1; v_call: TRBV27; cdr3_aa: CASSPMAGVSNEQFF; cdr3_nt: TGTGCCAGCAGTCCAATGGCGGGAGTGTCAAATGAGCAGTTCTTC
d_call: NA; cdr3_length: 13; j_call: TRBJ2-3; v_call: TRBV10-2; cdr3_aa: CASRETSTDTQYF; cdr3_nt: TGCGCCAGCAGAGAGACTAGCACAGATACGCAGTATTTT
d_call: NA; cdr3_length: 11; j_call: TRBJ2-7; v_call: TRBV11-2; cdr3_aa: CASSSEYEQYF; cdr3_nt: TGTGCCAGCAGCTCCGAATACGAGCAGTACTTC
d_call: TRBD2; cdr3_length: 13; j_call: TRBJ2-7; v_call: TRBV2; cdr3_aa: CASSETSGRALYF; cdr3_nt: TGTGCCAGCAGTGAAACTAGCGGGAGGGCCCTGTACTTC
d_call: NA; cdr3_length: 14; j_call: TRBJ1-2; v_call: TRBV6-5; cdr3_aa: CATALSDPLYGYTF; cdr3_nt: TGTGCCACCGCATTATCCGACCCCCTCTATGGCTACACCTTC
d_call: NA; cdr3_length: 14; j_call: TRBJ2-5; v_call: TRBV11-3; cdr3_aa: CASSLGSGQETQYF; cdr3_nt: TGTGCCAGCAGCTTAGGTTCGGGCCAAGAGACCCAGTACTTC
d_call: NA; cdr3_length: 15; j_call: TRBJ2-1; v_call: TRBV19; cdr3_aa: CASSIQVYSYNEQFF; cdr3_nt: TGTGCCAGTAGTATACAGGTATACTCCTACAATGAGCAGTTCTTC
d_call: NA; cdr3_length: 14; j_call: TRBJ2-1; v_call: TRBV5-4; cdr3_aa: CASSLTGTANEQFF; cdr3_nt: TGTGCCAGCAGCTTGACCGGGACTGCGAATGAGCAGTTCTTC
d_call: TRBD1; cdr3_length: 16; j_call: TRBJ2-2; v_call: TRBV5-4; cdr3_aa: CASSLPSQGATGELFF; cdr3_nt: TGTGCCAGCAGCTTACCCTCACAGGGGGCAACCGGGGAGCTGTTTTTT